This TCR beta chain was obtained from a study of T cell repertoires in cytomegalovirus infection. Turning to the study itself: Recently identified HLA-C-restricted CMV epitopes and well-studied HLA-B-restricted CMV epitopes were used by the study. Study results and limitations: CMV-specific TCR beta clonotypes restricted by HLA-C dominated the ex vivo response.

Via MiXCR, TCRdb re-called the reads, giving one row per CDR3 protein. The sample has about 310,000 distinct CDR3 sequences; around 25% are singletons. J was trimmed by 4 bases and V by 3 bases; bases with no gene match: 13. Germline V gene lookup returns CDR1 SGHTA and CDR2 FQGNSA. CDR3 length equals 17 residues. This clonotype was detected many times. Its antigen is not known. This TCR was sampled from a human donor in good health (CMV status not recorded). Some clones in this sample may be carry-over from other donors' samples. Material: cultured PBMCs, obtained from culture after CMV antigen stimulation. This rearrangement joins TRBV7-2 to TRBJ2-3; 7 bases are a match to TRBD2. CDR3 sequence reads: CASSFRLSGEGPDTQYF. In DNA form, the CDR3 reads TGTGCCAGCAGCTTTAGGCTATCGGGGGAGGGCCCAGATACGCAGTATTTT.